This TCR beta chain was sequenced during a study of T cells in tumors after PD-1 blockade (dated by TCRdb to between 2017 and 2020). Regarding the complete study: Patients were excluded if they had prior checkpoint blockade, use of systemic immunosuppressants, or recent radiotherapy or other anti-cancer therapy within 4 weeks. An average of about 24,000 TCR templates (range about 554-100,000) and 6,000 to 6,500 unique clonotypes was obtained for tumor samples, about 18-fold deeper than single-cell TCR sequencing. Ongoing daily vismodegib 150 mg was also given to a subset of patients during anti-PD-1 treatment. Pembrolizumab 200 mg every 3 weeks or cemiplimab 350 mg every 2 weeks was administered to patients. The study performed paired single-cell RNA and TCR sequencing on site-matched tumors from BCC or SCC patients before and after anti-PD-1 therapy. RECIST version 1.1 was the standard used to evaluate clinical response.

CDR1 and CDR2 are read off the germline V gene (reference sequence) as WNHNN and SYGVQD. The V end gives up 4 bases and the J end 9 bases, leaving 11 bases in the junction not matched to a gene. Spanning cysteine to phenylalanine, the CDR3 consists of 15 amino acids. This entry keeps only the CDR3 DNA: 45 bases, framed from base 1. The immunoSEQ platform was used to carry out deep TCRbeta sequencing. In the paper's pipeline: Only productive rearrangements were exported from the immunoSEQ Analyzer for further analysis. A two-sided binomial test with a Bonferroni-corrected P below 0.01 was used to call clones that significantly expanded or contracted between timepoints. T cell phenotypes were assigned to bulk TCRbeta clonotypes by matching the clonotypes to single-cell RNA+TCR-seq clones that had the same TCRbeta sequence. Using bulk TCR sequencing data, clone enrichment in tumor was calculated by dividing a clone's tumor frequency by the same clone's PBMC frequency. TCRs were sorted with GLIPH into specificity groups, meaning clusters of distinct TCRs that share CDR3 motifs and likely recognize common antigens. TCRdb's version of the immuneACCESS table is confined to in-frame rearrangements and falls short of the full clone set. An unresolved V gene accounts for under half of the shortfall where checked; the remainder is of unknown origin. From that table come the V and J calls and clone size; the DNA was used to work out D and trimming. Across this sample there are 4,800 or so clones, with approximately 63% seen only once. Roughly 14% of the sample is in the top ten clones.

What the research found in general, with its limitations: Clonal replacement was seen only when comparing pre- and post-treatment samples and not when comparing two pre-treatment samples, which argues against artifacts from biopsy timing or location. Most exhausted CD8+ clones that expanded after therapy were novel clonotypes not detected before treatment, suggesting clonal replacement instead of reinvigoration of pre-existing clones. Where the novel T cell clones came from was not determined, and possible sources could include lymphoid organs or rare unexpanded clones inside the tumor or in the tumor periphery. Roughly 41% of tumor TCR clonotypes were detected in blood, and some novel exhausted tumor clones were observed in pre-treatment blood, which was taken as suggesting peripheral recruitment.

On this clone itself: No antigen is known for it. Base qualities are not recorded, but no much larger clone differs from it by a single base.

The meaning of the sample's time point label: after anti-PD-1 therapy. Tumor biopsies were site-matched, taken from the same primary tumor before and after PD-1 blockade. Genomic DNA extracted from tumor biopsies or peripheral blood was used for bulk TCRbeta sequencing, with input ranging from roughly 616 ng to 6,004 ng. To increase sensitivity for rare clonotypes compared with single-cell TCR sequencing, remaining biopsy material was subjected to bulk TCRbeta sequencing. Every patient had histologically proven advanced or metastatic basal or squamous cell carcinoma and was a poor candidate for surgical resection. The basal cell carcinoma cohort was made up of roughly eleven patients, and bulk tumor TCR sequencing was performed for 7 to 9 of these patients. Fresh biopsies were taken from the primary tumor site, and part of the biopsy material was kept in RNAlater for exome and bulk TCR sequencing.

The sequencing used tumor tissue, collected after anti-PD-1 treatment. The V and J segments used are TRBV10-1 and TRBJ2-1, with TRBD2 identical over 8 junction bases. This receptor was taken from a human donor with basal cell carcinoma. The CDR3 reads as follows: CASSVVPGGLGEQFF. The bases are TGCGCCAGCAGTGTAGTACCGGGAGGGCTTGGTGAGCAGTTCTTC.